Following are 11 T cell receptor beta chains from one sample sequenced in a study of vaccination effects on CD4 cells after COVID-19. Their recognized antigens are unknown. The ViraFEST assay expanded antigen-specific CD4+ T cells with viral peptide pools before sequencing. CD4+ T cells were isolated after roughly nine days of culture. Recipients of the vaccine had no prior SARS-CoV-2 infection and negative nucleocapsid antibodies. Libraries were prepared by immunoSEQ multiplex PCR; TCRdb keeps only in-frame clonotypes and omits some of them. This sample has 27,000 or so clones, with approximately 72% found just once. This specimen consisted of CD4+ T cells from PBMCs cultured with SARS-CoV-2 spike peptides, obtained before COVID-19 vaccination. The receptors stem from a human donor who received a COVID-19 vaccine.

This rearrangement joins TRBV7-8 to TRBJ2-3; D gene uncertain. Germline V gives CDR1 SGHVS, CDR2 FQNEAQ. CDR3 length equals 12 residues. V lost 5 bases, J lost 1 base, and 4 bases lay in between. CDR3 sequence: CASSPGTDTQYF. The CDR3 bases are TGTGCCAGCAGCCCGGGCACAGATACGCAGTATTTT. The full variable domain, its missing parts supplied by reference TRBV7-8 and TRBJ2-3, is GAGVSQSPRYKVAKRGQDVALRCDPISGHVSLFWYQQALGQGPEFLTYFQNEAQLDKSGLPSDRFFAERPEGSVSTLKIQRTQQEDSAVYLCASSPGTDTQYFGPGTRLTVL.

The chain combines TRBV3-1 (or the pseudogene TRBV3-2) with TRBJ2-7; D gene ambiguous. Germline loops: CDR1 LGHDT, CDR2 YNNKEL (reference sequence). The V gene lost 0 bases and the J gene lost 1 base, with 4 bases spanning the gap. The CDR3 is 13 residues long. The CDR3 coding sequence is TGTGCCAGCAGCCAAGAGATTTCCTACGAGCAGTACTTC. Translation: CASSQEISYEQYF.

This clone has just a few counts. J is TRBJ1-3 and V is TRBV3-1 (or the pseudogene TRBV3-2); D is undetermined. This CDR3 is 16 amino acids long. Deletions cut 4 bases from V and 0 bases from J, with 13 bases between. Germline loops: CDR1 LGHDT, CDR2 YNNKEL (reference sequence). The CDR3 spells CASSPLNSRSGNTIYF. CDR3 bases: TGTGCCAGCAGCCCCTTAAACAGTCGCTCTGGAAACACCATATATTTT.

The rearrangement links TRBV11-2 to TRBJ1-1; 10 bases map to TRBD1. Germline CDR1 is SGHAT and CDR2 is FQNNGV. The J segment lost 0 bases and the V segment lost 0 bases, leaving 13 bases of the junction unmatched. The CDR3 totals 20 residues. CDR3 coding DNA: TGTGCCAGCAGCTTAGACTATAACGGGCCGACAGGGGGCTTGAACACTGAAGCTTTCTTT. Translating it yields CASSLDYNGPTGGLNTEAFF.

The genes are TRBV3-1 (or the pseudogene TRBV3-2) and TRBJ1-1, with 8 positions matching TRBD1. The CDR3 loop spans 13 amino acids. CDR1 and CDR2 (germline): LGHDT, YNNKEL (reference sequence). V gave up 4 bases and J gave up 6 bases; unmatched junction bases: 4. The CDR3 protein is CASSPRTGSEAFF. DNA of the CDR3: TGTGCCAGCAGCCCGAGGACAGGGTCTGAAGCTTTCTTT.

This clone is a singleton in its sample. The rearrangement links TRBV4-1 to TRBJ2-1, with D unresolved. Germline V gene lookup returns CDR1 MGHRA and CDR2 YSYEKL. Trimming shortened V by 0 bases and J by 7 bases, and 10 bases separated the two germline ends. The CDR3 runs 14 residues. As DNA, the CDR3 is TGCGCCAGCAGCCAAGATCAAGGTGGAAATGAGCAGTTCTTC. It encodes CASSQDQGGNEQFF.

Written as DNA, the CDR3 is TGTGCCAGCAGCTTAGTCAGGAGCTCCTACAATGAGCAGTTCTTC. Protein: CASSLVRSSYNEQFF. The J gene is TRBJ2-1, the V gene TRBV5-6; D gene uncertain. This CDR3 contains 15 residues. Trimming pared 2 bases from V and 0 bases from J, leaving 9 bases between. Germline V gene sequence: CDR1 SGHDT, CDR2 YYEEEE.

This clone turned up a few times. The chain combines TRBV11-2 with TRBJ1-2, with a weak D call TRBD1 (5 bases). Germline V CDR1 and CDR2: SGHAT, FQNNGV. V shed 5 bases and J shed 4 bases, with 14 bases lying between them. CDR3 length equals 14 residues. The CDR3 DNA reads as TGTGCCAGCAGCCCTGACAGTTCTCTCTATGGCTACACCTTC. Its translation is CASSPDSSLYGYTF.

The chain couples TRBV4-2 to TRBJ2-6; no definite D call. The V end lost 0 bases, the J end lost 3 bases, and 6 bases lay between the germline ends. Germline CDR1 LGHNA, CDR2 YNFKEQ. The CDR3 totals 15 residues. CDR3 amino acids: CASSQEGGGANVLTF. The CDR3 nucleotides are TGTGCCAGCAGCCAAGAGGGTGGTGGGGCCAACGTCCTGACTTTC.

This rearrangement joins TRBV5-1 to TRBJ2-1, with D unresolved. This CDR3 has 13 residues. CDR1 is SGHRS, CDR2 YFSETQ, per germline. The V end was cut by 0 bases, the J end by 7 bases, with 8 bases between. The CDR3 loop reads CASSLEGWNEQFF. CDR3 bases: TGCGCCAGCAGCTTGGAGGGATGGAATGAGCAGTTCTTC.

In its sample, this clone was seen a few times. The rearrangement joins TRBV27 to TRBJ2-2; D is uncertain. The CDR3 runs to 14 residues. Per the germline V gene, CDR1 is MNHEY and CDR2 is SMNVEV (reference sequence). Deletions cut 5 bases from V and 6 bases from J, with 13 bases between. CDR3 in DNA: TGTGCCAGCAGTACCCCCCATTCGTCCGGGGAGCTGTTTTTT. This gives the protein CASSTPHSSGELFF.